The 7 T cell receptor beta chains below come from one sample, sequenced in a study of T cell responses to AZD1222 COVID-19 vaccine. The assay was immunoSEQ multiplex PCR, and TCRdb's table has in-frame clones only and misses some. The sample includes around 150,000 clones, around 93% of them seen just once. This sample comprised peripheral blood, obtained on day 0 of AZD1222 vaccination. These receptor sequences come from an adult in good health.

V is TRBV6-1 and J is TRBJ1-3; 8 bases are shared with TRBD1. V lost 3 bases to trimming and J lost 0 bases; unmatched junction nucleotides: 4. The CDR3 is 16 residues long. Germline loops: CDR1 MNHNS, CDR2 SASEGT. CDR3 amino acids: CASSDGQGISGNTIYF. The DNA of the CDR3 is TGTGCCAGCAGTGACGGACAGGGAATCTCTGGAAACACCATATATTTT.

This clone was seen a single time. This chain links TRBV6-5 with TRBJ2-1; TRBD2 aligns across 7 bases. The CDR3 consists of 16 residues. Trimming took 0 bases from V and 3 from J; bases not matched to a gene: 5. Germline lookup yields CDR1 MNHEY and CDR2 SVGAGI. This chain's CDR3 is CASSYSKTGGYNEQFF. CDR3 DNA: TGTGCCAGCAGTTACTCGAAAACGGGGGGCTACAATGAGCAGTTCTTC.

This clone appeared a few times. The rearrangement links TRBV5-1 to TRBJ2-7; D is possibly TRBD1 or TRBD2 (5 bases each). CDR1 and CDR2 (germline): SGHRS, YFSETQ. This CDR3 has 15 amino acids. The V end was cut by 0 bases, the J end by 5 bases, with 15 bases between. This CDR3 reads CASSLAGTLVDEQYF. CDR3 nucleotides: TGCGCCAGCAGCTTGGCCGGGACGCTTGTGGACGAGCAGTACTTC.

The CDR3 region is CASSSRPGLPGKQYF. DNA for the CDR3: TGTGCCAGCAGTTCCCGACCGGGACTCCCAGGGAAGCAGTACTTC. The rearrangement uses TRBV28 and TRBJ2-7; the D gene is possibly TRBD2 (6 bases). Germline CDR1 is MDHEN and CDR2 is SYDVKM. This CDR3 has 15 residues. The ends were cut back, 4 bases at V and 8 bases at J, with 21 bases in the middle.

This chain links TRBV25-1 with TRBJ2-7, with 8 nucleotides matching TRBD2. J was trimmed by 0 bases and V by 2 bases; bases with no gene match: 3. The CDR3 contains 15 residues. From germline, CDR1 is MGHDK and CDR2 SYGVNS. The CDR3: CASSERGGRSYEQYF. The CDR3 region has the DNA TGTGCCAGCAGTGAACGGGGGGGCCGCTCCTACGAGCAGTACTTC.

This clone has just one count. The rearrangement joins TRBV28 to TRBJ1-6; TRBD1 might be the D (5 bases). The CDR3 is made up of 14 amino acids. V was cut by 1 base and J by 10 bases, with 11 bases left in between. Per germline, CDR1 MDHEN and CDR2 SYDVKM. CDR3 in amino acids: CASSLLGTWSPLHF. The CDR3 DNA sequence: TGTGCCAGCAGTTTATTGGGGACTTGGTCACCCCTCCACTTT.

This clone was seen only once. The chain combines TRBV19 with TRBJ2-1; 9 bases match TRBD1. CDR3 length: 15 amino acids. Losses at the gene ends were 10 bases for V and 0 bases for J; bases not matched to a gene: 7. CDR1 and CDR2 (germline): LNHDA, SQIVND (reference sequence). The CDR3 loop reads CATGQGQSSYNEQFF. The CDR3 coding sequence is TGTGCCACGGGACAGGGCCAGAGCTCCTACAATGAGCAGTTCTTC.